The TCR beta chain described here comes from a study of STAT5B mutations in CD4+ large granular lymphocyte leukemia. The survey-level immunoSEQ assay was used. How the authors handled the data: Lowest detectable productive clonotype frequency was 2.59 x 10-5. The method was immunoSEQ multiplex PCR; TCRdb's version includes in-frame clones alone and lacks a portion of them. Clone size and the V and J calls come from that table; the DNA yielded D and trimming. The table has 30,000 to 40,000 clones, around 85% seen once; the top ten hold roughly 1.3%. Study-wide results and caveats: No patients shared main leukemic clonotypes, though 20% to 25% appeared at low frequency elsewhere.

Worth noting for this clone: Antigen specificity is unknown.

Sequences were obtained from CD4+ T cells from blood buffy coats. This receptor was identified in a human donor in good health.

CDR3 coding DNA: TGTGCCAGCAGCTTTACCGGGAGCGCTTACAATGAGCAGTTCTTC. Translating gives CASSFTGSAYNEQFF. The rearrangement joins TRBV5-8 to TRBJ2-1, with D possibly matching TRBD2 (6 bases). Trimming took off 2 bases at V and 4 bases at J, with 13 bases between the two ends. Germline CDR1 is SGHTS and CDR2 is YDEGEE. The CDR3 consists of 15 residues.